The 10 T cell receptor beta chains below were found in one sample sequenced in a study of blood T cell repertoires in COVID-19. Sequencing used immunoSEQ multiplex PCR; TCRdb keeps in-frame clones, though not all of them. The profile shows 200,000 to 250,000 clones, roughly four fifths of them singletons. Sample: peripheral blood. The receptors stem from a woman aged 35 to 49 with acute or convalescent COVID-19.

The V and J genes are TRBV19 and TRBJ1-6, with 8 nucleotides matching TRBD1. Trimming removed 2 bases from V and 7 bases from J; junction bases left unmatched: 13. Germline CDR1 LNHDA, CDR2 SQIVND (reference sequence). This CDR3 region has 18 residues. In DNA form, the CDR3 reads TGTGCCAGTAGTATATTAACCGTGGACAGGGCGGACAATTCACCCCTCCACTTT. Residues: CASSILTVDRADNSPLHF.

The rearrangement links TRBV5-1 to TRBJ1-2, with D unclear. V lost 2 bases and J lost 3, with 14 bases in between. The CDR3 is made up of 15 amino acids. Germline V gene data show CDR1 as SGHRS and CDR2 as YFSETQ. The CDR3 nucleotides are TGCGCCAGCAGCTTCCAGGCCCCGGTCGACTATGGCTACACCTTC. It yields the protein CASSFQAPVDYGYTF.

This clone was picked up a small number of times. The V gene is TRBV11-1, the J gene TRBJ2-1, with D uncertain. Deletions cut 0 bases from V and 1 base from J, with 7 bases between. Germline CDR1 is SGHAT and CDR2 is FQDESV (reference sequence). The CDR3 is 15 residues long. CDR3 sequence: CASSLAADSYNEQFF. The DNA for the CDR3 is TGTGCCAGCAGCTTAGCAGCCGATTCCTACAATGAGCAGTTCTTC. The full variable domain, completed using reference TRBV11-1 and TRBJ2-1, is EAEVAQSPRYKITEKSQAVAFWCDPISGHATLYWYRQILGQGPELLVQFQDESVVDDSQLPKDRFSAERLKGVDSTLKIQPAELGDSAMYLCASSLAADSYNEQFFGPGTRLTVL.

The CDR3 loop reads CASSFGTNAEQFF. CDR3 nucleotides: TGTGCCAGCAGCTTCGGGACTAATGCTGAGCAGTTCTTC. The rearrangement joins TRBV7-2 to TRBJ2-1; 7 bases line up with TRBD2. Germline V gives CDR1 SGHTA, CDR2 FQGNSA. J lost 9 bases, V lost 3 bases, and 5 bases had no gene match. The CDR3 has 13 residues.

This sequence joins TRBV7-9 and TRBJ2-7; 8 bases are shared with TRBD2. The CDR3 sequence is 14 residues long. Germline CDR1 and CDR2: SEHNR and FQNEAQ (reference sequence). The J segment lost 0 bases and the V segment lost 6 bases, leaving 4 bases of the junction unmatched. This CDR3 reads CASRPSGSSYEQYF. In DNA, the CDR3 is TGTGCCAGCAGACCTAGCGGGTCCTCCTACGAGCAGTACTTC.

A remark on this clone: The sample holds other DNA sequences that translate to the same CDR3. The rearrangement joins TRBV5-1 to TRBJ2-7, with TRBD2 as a possible D gene (6 bases). Germline assignment: CDR1 SGHRS and CDR2 YFSETQ. The germline V and J ends were trimmed by 0 bases and 3 bases, with 13 bases remaining between them. There are 15 residues in the CDR3. DNA of the CDR3: TGCGCCAGCAGCTTGGCCGTGGGGGGTGGCTACGAGCAGTACTTC. Translating it yields CASSLAVGGGYEQYF.

CDR3 nucleotides: TGTGCCAGCAGTGAGACAGGGGTCGGTAATTCACCCCTCCACTTT. This translates into CASSETGVGNSPLHF. The chain links TRBV6-4 to TRBJ1-6, with TRBD1 identical over 8 bases. Unmatched junction bases numbered 4, after V lost 3 bases and J lost 6 bases. Germline CDR1 is MRHNA and CDR2 is SNTAGT. This CDR3 is 15 amino acids long.

V gene TRBV6-6 combines with J gene TRBJ2-3; 8 nucleotides match TRBD1. Germline V gives CDR1 MNHNY, CDR2 SVGAGI (reference sequence). The V gene end was trimmed by 7 bases and the J gene end by 14 bases; junction bases not matched to a gene: 17. The CDR3 is 14 residues long. In nucleotides, the CDR3 is TGTGCCAGCAACCTTGGACAGGGAACGGCTAGTACGTATTTT. Translated, it gives CASNLGQGTASTYF.

The count of this clone is one. The chain links TRBV5-6 to TRBJ1-2, with 7 bases matching TRBD1. Trimming removed 4 bases from V and 3 bases from J; junction bases left unmatched: 6. The CDR3 length is 14 residues. Germline CDR1 is SGHDT and CDR2 is YYEEEE. The CDR3 region has the DNA TGTGCCAGCAGCCTTTTGGGACAGCACTATGGCTACACCTTC. Its translation: CASSLLGQHYGYTF. Combining the CDR3 with reference TRBV5-6 and TRBJ1-2 gives the whole variable domain DAGVTQSPTHLIKTRGQQVTLRCSPKSGHDTVSWYQQALGQGPQFIFQYYEEEERQRGNFPDRFSGHQFPNYSSELNVNALLLGDSALYLCASSLLGQHYGYTFGSGTRLTVV.

The count of this clone is one. In DNA form, the CDR3 reads TGTGCCTGGAGTCCGGGACAGAACCAAGAGACCCAGTACTTC. Its translation: CAWSPGQNQETQYF. The chain joins TRBV30 to TRBJ2-5; 7 bases are shared with TRBD1. The CDR3 totals 14 residues. Unmatched junction bases numbered 3, after V lost 2 bases and J lost 0 bases. The V gene's germline CDR1 is GTSNPN and CDR2 SVGIG (reference sequence).